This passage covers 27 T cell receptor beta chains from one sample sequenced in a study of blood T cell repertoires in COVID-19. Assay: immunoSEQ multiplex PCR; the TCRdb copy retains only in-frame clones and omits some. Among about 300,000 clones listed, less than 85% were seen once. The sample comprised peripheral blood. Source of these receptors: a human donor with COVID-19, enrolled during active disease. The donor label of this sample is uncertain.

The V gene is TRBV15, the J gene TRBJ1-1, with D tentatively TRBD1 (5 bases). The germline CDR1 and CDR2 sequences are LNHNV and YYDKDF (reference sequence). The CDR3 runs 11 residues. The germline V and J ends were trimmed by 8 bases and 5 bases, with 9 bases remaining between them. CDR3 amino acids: CATRDRTEAFF. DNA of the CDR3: TGTGCCACCCGAGACAGAACTGAAGCTTTCTTT.

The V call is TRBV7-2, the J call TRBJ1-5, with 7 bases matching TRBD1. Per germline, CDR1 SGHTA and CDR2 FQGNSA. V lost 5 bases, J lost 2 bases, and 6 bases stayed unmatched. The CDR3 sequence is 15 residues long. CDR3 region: CASSIDRAGNQPQHF. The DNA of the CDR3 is TGTGCCAGCAGCATCGACAGGGCCGGCAATCAGCCCCAGCATTTT.

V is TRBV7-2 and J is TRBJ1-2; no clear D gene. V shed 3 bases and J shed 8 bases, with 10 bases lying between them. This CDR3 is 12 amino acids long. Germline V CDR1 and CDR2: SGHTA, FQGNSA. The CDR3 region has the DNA TGTGCCAGCAGCTTCTCAGGTGGAGGCTACACCTTC. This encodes CASSFSGGGYTF.

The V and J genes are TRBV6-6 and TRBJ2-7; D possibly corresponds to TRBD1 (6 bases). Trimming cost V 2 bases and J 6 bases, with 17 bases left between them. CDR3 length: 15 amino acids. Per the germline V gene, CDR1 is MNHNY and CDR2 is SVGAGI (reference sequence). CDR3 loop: CASSYGQLEVGEQYF. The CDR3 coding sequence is TGTGCCAGCAGTTACGGACAGCTGGAGGTTGGCGAGCAGTACTTC.

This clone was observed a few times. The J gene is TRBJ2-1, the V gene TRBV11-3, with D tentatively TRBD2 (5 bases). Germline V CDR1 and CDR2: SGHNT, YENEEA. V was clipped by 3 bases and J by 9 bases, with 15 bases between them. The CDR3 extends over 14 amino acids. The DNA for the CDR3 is TGTGCCAGCAGCTTTAGTGGCCCGGCGGGTGAGCAGTTCTTC. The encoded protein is CASSFSGPAGEQFF. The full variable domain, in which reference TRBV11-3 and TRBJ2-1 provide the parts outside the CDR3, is EAGVVQSPRYKIIEKKQPVAFWCNPISGHNTLYWYLQNLGQGPELLIRYENEEAVDDSQLPKDRFSAERLKGVDSTLKIQPAELGDSAVYLCASSFSGPAGEQFFGPGTRLTVL.

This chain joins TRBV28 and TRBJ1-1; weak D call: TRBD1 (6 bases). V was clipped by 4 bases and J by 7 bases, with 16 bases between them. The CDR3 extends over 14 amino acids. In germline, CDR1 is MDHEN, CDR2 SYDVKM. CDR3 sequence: CASSSSDRSSEAFF. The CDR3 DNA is TGTGCCAGCAGTTCCTCTGACAGGTCAAGTGAAGCTTTCTTT.

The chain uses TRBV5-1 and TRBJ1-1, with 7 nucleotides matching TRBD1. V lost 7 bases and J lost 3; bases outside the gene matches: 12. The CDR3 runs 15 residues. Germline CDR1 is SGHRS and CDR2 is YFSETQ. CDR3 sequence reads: CASDQVRQGDTEAFF. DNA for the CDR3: TGCGCCAGCGACCAGGTCCGCCAGGGGGACACTGAAGCTTTCTTT.

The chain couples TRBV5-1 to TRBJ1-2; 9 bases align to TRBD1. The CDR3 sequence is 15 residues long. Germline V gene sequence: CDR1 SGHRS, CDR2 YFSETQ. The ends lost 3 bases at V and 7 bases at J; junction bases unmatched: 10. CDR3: CASSSGTGTVGGYTF. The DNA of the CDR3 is TGCGCCAGCAGCTCGGGGACAGGGACTGTAGGTGGCTACACCTTC. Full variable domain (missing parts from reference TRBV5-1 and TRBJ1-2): KAGVTQTPRYLIKTRGQQVTLSCSPISGHRSVSWYQQTPGQGLQFLFEYFSETQRNKGNFPGRFSGRQFSNSRSEMNVSTLELGDSALYLCASSSGTGTVGGYTFGSGTRLTVV.

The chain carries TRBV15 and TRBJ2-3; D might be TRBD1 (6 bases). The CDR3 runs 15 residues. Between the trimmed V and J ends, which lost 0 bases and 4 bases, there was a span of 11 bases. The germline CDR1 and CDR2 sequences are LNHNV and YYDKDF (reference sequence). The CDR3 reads CATSREYQGPDTQYF. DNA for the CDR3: TGTGCCACCAGCAGAGAATACCAGGGGCCAGATACGCAGTATTTT.

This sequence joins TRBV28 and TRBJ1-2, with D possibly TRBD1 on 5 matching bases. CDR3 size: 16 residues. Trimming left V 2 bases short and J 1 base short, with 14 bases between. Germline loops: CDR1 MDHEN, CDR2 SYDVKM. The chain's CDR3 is CASSLLSGRDNYGYTF. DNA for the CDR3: TGTGCCAGCAGTTTACTGTCGGGCAGGGATAACTATGGCTACACCTTC.

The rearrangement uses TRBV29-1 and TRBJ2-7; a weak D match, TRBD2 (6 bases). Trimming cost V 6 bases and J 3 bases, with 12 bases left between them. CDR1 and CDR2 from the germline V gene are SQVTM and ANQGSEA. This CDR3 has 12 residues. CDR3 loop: CSVGRELYEQYF. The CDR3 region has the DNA TGCAGCGTGGGACGGGAGCTCTACGAGCAGTACTTC.

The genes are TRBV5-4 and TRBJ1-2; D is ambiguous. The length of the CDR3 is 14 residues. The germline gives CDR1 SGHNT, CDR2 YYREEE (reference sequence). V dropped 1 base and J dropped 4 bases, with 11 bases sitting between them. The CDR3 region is CASSLPLLSYGYTF. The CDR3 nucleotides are TGTGCCAGCAGCTTGCCGCTACTAAGCTATGGCTACACCTTC.

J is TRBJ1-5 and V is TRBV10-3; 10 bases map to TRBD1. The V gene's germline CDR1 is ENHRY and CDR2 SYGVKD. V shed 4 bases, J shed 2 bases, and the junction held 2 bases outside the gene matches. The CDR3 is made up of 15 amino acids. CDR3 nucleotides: TGTGCCATCAGTGGGGACAGGGGAGGCAATCAGCCCCAGCATTTT. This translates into CAISGDRGGNQPQHF.

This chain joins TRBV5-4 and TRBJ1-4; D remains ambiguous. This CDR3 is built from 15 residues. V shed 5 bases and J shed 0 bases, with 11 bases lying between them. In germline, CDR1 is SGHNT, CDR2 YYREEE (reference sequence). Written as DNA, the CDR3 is TGTGCCAGCAGGGACGAGGGAGCAACTAATGAAAAACTGTTTTTT. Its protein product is CASRDEGATNEKLFF.

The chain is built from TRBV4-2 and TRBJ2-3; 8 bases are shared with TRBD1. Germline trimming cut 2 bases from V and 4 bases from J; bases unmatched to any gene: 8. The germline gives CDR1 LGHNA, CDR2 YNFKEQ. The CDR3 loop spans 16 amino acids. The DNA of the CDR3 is TGTGCCAGCAGCCAAATGGCAGGGGGCGAGGCAGATACGCAGTATTTT. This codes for CASSQMAGGEADTQYF.

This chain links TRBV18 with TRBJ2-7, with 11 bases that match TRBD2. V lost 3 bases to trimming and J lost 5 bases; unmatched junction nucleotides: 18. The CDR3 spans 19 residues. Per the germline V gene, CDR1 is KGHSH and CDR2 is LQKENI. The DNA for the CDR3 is TGTGCCAGCTCACCTTCTACTAGCGGGAGACCCGGAGGGAGAAACGAGCAGTACTTC. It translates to CASSPSTSGRPGGRNEQYF.

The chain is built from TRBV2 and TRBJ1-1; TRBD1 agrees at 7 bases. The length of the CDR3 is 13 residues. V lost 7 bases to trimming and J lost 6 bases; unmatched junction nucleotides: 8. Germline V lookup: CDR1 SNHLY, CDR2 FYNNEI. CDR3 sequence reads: CASITDRDAEAFF. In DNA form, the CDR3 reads TGTGCCAGCATCACCGACAGGGACGCTGAAGCTTTCTTT.

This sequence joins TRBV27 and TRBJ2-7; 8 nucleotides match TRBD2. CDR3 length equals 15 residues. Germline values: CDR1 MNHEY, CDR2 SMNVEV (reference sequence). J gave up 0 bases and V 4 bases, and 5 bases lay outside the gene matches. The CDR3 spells CASSSPSGSSYEQYF. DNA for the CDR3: TGTGCCAGCAGTTCTCCGAGCGGGAGCTCCTACGAGCAGTACTTC.

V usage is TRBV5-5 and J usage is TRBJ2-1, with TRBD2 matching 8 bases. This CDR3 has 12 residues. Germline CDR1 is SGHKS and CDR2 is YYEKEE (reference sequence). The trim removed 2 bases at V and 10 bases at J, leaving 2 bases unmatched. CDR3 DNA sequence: TGTGCCAGCAGCTTCCGGGAGGGCGAGCAGTTCTTC. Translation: CASSFREGEQFF.

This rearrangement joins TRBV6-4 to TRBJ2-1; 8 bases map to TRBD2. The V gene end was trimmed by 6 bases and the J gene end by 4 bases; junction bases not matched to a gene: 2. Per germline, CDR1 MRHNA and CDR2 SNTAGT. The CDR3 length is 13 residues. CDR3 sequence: CASSSGRYNEQFF. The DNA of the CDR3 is TGTGCCAGCAGCAGCGGGAGATACAATGAGCAGTTCTTC.

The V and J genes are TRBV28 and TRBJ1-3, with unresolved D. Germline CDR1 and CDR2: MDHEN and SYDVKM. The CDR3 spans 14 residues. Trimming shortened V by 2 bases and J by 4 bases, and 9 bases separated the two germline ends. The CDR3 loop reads CASSLTGWGNTIYF. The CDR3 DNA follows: TGTGCCAGCAGTTTAACGGGGTGGGGAAACACCATATATTTT.

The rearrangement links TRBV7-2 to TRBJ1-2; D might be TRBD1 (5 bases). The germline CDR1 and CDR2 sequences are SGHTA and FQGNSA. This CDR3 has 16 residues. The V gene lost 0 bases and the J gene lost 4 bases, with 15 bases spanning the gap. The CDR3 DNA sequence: TGTGCCAGCAGCTTAGCGTCAGGGAGCGGGGCCTATGGCTACACCTTC. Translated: CASSLASGSGAYGYTF.

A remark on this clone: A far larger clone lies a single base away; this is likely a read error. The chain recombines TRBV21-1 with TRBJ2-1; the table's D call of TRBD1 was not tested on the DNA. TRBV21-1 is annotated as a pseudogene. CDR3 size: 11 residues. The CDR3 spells CASIPNNEQFF. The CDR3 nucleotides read TGTGCCAGCATCCCCAACAATGAGCAGTTCTTC.

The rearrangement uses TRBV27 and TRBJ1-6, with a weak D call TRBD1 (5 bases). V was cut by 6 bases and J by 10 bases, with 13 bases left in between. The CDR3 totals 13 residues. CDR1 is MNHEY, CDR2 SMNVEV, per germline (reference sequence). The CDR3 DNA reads TGTGCCAGCAGGGGGGACTGGAGATCACCCCTCCACTTT. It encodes CASRGDWRSPLHF.

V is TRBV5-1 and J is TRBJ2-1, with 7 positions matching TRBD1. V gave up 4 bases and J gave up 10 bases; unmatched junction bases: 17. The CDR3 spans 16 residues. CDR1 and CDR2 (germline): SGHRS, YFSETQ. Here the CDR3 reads CASSLPTGAPVEEQFF. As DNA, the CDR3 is TGCGCCAGCAGCCTCCCAACAGGGGCCCCGGTCGAGGAGCAGTTCTTC.

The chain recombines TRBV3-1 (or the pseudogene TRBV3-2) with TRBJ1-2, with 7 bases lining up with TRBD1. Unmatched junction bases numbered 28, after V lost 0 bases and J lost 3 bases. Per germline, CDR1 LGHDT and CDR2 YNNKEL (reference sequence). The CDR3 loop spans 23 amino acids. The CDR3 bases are TGTGCCAGCAGCCAAGATCGGGGGAAAGGGGGCTTCTGCTTATTACCCTCGGACTATGGCTACACCTTC. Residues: CASSQDRGKGGFCLLPSDYGYTF.

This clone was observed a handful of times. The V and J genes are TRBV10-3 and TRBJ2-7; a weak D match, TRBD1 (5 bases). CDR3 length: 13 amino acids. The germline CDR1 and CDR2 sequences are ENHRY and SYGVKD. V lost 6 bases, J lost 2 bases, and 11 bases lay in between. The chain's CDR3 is CAIRAQGPYEQYF. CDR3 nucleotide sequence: TGTGCCATCAGGGCCCAGGGCCCCTACGAGCAGTACTTC.